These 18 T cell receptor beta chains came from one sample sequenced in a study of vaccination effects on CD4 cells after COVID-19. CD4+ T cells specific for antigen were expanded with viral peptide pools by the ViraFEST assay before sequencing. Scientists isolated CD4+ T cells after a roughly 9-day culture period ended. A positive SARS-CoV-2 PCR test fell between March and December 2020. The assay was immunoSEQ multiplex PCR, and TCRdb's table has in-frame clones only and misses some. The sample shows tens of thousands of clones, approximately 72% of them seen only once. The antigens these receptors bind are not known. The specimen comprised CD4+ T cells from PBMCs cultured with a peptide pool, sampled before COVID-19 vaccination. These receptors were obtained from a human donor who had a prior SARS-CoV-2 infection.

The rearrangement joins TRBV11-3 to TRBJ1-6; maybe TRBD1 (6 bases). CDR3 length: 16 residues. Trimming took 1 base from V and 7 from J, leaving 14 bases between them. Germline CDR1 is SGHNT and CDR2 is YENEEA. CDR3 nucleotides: TGTGCCAGCAGCTTAGGGCACGGACAGTTAAATTCACCCCTCCACTTT. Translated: CASSLGHGQLNSPLHF.

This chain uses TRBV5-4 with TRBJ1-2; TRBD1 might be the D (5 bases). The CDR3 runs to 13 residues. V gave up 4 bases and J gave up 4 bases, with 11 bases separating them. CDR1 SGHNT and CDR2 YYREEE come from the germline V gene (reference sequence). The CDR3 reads CASSQTDSYGYTF. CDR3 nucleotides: TGTGCCAGCAGCCAAACTGACAGCTATGGCTACACCTTC.

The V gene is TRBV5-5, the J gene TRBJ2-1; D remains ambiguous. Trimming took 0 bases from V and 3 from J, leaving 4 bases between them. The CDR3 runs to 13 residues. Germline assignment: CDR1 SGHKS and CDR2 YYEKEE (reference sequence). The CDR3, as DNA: TGTGCCAGCAGCTTGGAACACTACAATGAGCAGTTCTTC. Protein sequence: CASSLEHYNEQFF. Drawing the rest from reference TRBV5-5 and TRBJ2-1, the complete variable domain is DAGVTQSPTHLIKTRGQQVTLRCSPISGHKSVSWYQQVLGQGPQFIFQYYEKEERGRGNFPDRFSARQFPNYSSELNVNALLLGDSALYLCASSLEHYNEQFFGPGTRLTVL.

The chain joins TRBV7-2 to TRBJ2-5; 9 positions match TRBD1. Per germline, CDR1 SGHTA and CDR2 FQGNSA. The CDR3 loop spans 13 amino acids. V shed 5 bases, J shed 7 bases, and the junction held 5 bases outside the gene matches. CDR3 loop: CASSADRGGTQYF. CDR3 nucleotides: TGTGCCAGCAGCGCCGACAGGGGGGGGACCCAGTACTTC.

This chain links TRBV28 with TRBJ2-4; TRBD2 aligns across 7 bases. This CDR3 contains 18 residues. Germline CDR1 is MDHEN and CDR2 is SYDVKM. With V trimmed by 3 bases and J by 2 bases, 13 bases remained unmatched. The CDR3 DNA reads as TGTGCCAGCAGTTTCGGAGGCGGACTAGAACTTTCCAAAAACATTCAGTACTTC. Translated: CASSFGGGLELSKNIQYF.

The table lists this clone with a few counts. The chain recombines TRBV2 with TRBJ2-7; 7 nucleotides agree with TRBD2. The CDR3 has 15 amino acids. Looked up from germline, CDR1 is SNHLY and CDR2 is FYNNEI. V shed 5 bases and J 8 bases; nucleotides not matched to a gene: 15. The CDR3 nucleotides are TGTGCCAGCAGTCGAGGGAGGGAGGGGAGCGTCCAGCAGTACTTC. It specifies CASSRGREGSVQQYF.

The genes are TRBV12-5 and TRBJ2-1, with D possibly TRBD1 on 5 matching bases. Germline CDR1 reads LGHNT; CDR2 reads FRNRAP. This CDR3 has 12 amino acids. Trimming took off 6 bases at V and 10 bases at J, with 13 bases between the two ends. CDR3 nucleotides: TGTGCTAGTGGACCAGTCGGACACGAGCAGTTCTTC. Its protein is CASGPVGHEQFF.

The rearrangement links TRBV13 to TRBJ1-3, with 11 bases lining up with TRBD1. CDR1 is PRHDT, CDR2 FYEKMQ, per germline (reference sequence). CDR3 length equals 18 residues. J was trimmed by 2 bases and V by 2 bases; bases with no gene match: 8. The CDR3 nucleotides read TGTGCCAGCAGCTTAAGGGACAGGGGGTATTCCGCTGGAAACACCATATATTTT. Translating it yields CASSLRDRGYSAGNTIYF.

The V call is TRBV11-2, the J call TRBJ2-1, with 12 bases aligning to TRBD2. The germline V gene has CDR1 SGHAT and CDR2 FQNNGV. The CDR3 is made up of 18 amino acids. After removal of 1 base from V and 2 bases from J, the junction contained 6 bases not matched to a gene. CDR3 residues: CASSLVRGLAGAYNEQFF. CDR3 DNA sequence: TGTGCCAGCAGCTTAGTCCGGGGACTAGCGGGCGCCTACAATGAGCAGTTCTTC.

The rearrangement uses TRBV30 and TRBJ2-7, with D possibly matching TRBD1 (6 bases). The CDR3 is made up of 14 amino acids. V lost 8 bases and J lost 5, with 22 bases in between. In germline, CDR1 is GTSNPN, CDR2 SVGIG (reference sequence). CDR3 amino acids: CARGSAGARHEQYF. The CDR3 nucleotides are TGTGCCAGGGGGTCTGCAGGGGCTAGACACGAGCAGTACTTC.

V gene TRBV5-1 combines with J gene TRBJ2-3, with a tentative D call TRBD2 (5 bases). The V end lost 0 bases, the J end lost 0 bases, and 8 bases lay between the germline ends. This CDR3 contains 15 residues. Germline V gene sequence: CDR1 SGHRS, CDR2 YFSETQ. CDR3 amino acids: CASSLDSASTDTQYF. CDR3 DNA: TGCGCCAGCAGCTTGGATAGCGCGAGCACAGATACGCAGTATTTT.

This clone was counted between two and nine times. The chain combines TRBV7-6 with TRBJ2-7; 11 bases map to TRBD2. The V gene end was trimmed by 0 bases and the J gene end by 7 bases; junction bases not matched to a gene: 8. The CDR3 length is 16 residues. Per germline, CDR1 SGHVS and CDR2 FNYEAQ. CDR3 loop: CASSLALAGGPGEQYF. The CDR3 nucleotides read TGTGCCAGCAGCTTAGCCTTAGCGGGAGGGCCGGGGGAGCAGTACTTC.

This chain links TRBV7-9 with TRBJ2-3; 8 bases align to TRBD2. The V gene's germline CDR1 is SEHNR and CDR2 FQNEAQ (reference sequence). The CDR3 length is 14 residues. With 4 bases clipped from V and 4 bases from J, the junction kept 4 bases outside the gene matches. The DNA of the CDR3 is TGTGCCAGCAGCTCATTAGCGGGATCAGATACGCAGTATTTT. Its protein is CASSSLAGSDTQYF.

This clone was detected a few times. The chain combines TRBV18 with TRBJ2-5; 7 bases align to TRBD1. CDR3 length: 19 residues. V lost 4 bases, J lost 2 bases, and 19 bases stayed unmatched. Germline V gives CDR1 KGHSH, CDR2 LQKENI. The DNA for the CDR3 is TGTGCCAGCTCACTTAGGGGGCAGGTCGTCCCTTCTACACAAGAGACCCAGTACTTC. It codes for CASSLRGQVVPSTQETQYF. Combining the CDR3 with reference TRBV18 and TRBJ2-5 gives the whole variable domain NAGVMQNPRHLVRRRGQEARLRCSPMKGHSHVYWYRQLPEEGLKFMVYLQKENIIDESGMPKERFSAEFPKEGPSILRIQQVVRGDSAAYFCASSLRGQVVPSTQETQYFGPGTRLLVL.

The CDR3 sequence is CASSLGPYTGELFF. CDR3 in DNA: TGTGCCAGCTCGTTGGGACCTTACACCGGGGAGCTGTTTTTT. The chain employs TRBV18 and TRBJ2-2; TRBD1 or TRBD2 may be the D gene (5 bases each). The CDR3 has 14 residues. V was pared by 6 bases and J by 3 bases, with 11 bases between. Germline CDR1 KGHSH, CDR2 LQKENI.

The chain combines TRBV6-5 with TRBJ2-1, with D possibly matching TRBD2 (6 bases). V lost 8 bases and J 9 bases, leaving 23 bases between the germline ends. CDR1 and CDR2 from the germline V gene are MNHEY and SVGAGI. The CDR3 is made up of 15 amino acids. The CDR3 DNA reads TGTGCCAGCCACTCGATCAATTCTAGGGGAGGTGAGCAGTTCTTC. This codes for CASHSINSRGGEQFF.

CDR3 in amino acids: CASSEMEYGYTF. The CDR3 region has the DNA TGTGCCAGCAGCGAAATGGAATATGGCTACACCTTC. The chain joins TRBV5-6 to TRBJ1-2; D unresolved. Looked up from germline, CDR1 is SGHDT and CDR2 is YYEEEE. The CDR3 is made up of 12 amino acids. Between the trimmed V and J ends, which lost 4 bases and 5 bases, there was a span of 9 bases.

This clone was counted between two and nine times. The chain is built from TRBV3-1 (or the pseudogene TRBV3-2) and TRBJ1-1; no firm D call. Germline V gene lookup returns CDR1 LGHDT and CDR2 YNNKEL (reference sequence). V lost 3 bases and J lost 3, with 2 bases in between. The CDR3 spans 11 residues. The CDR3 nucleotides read TGTGCCAGCAGCCACTACACTGAAGCTTTCTTT. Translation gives CASSHYTEAFF.